This is a list of T cell receptor beta chains from one sample in a study of T cells in Graves' hyperthyroidism and ophthalmopathy. TCRdb re-derived calls from the multiplex PCR reads in MiXCR, one entry per CDR3 protein. Of about 55,000 distinct CDR3 sequences listed, around 53% are singletons. Sequenced input: blood. The receptors were sampled from a woman aged 55-70 years with Graves' ophthalmopathy. The CDR3 runs from the conserved cysteine through the conserved F or W. The D gene is left open where the match is weak. The listing skips clone size in some rows; elsewhere it reads once, few, many or a size class.

DNA	CDR3	D	J	V	size
TGTGCCAGTAGTATTGGTGGGGGGTACAATGAGCAGTTCTTC	CASSIGGGYNEQFF	.	TRBJ2-1	TRBV19	many
TGCAGTGCCGGGACGGAGAATAATTCACCCCTCCACTTT	CSAGTENNSPLHF	.	TRBJ1-6	TRBV20-1	.
TGTGCCAGCAGTTTACGAGCGGGGGAGACCCAGTACTTC	CASSLRAGETQYF	TRBD2	TRBJ2-5	TRBV12-3/TRBV12-4	few
TGTGCCAGCAGTTTTGACAGGGGGTACGCCAATGAGCAGTTCTTC	CASSFDRGYANEQFF	TRBD1	TRBJ2-1	TRBV28	many
TGTGCCAGCAGCCCGGCGGGGAGGCCGAACACTGAAGCTTTCTTT	CASSPAGRPNTEAFF	.	TRBJ1-1	TRBV9	.
TGCAGTGCTAGGAGGACTAGCGGGAGAGAGGAGTTCTTC	CSARRTSGREEFF	TRBD2	TRBJ2-1	TRBV20-1	.
TGTGCCAGCCATTCCCGCGGGGCGGCGAATGAGCAGTTCTTC	CASHSRGAANEQFF	.	TRBJ2-1	TRBV12-3/TRBV12-4	.
TGTGCCAGCAGCTTAAGGCCCCCGGACGGTGACAATGAGCAGTTCTTC	CASSLRPPDGDNEQFF	.	TRBJ2-1	TRBV11-1	many
TGCGCCAGCAGCACGGACAGGGTAGGATATCAGCCCCAGCATTTT	CASSTDRVGYQPQHF	TRBD1	TRBJ1-5	TRBV5-1	.
TGTGCCAGCACCACCGGGACTAGCGGGGAGCTGTTTTTT	CASTTGTSGELFF	TRBD2	TRBJ2-2	TRBV7-2	.
TGCAGTGCGGGGGGGGGGGGGGGAGGGGAGGAAAAACTGTTTTTT	CSAGGGGGGEEKLFF	.	TRBJ1-4	TRBV20-1	.
TGTGCCAGCAGCCCCTTCCGACTAGCGACCACAGATACGCAGTATTTT	CASSPFRLATTDTQYF	TRBD2	TRBJ2-3	TRBV12-3/TRBV12-4	many
TGTGCCAGCAGCCCCAGGGGGCGAACTGAAGCTTTCTTT	CASSPRGRTEAFF	TRBD1	TRBJ1-1	TRBV7-8	.
TGTGCCAGCACTCTGGGGGCGGGACGTGAGCAGTTCTTC	CASTLGAGREQFF	.	TRBJ2-1	TRBV7-3	.
TGTGCCAGCAGCTTAGATCCAGCGGGGGCCCAAGAGACCCAGTACTTC	CASSLDPAGAQETQYF	TRBD2	TRBJ2-5	TRBV7-2	.
TGTGCTAGCCCCAGCGGGAGAATGTTAAATGAGCAGTTCTTC	CASPSGRMLNEQFF	TRBD2	TRBJ2-1	TRBV2	.
TGTGCCACCAGCAGAGTATCCAGCGGGAGGGACAATGAGCAGTTCTTC	CATSRVSSGRDNEQFF	TRBD2	TRBJ2-1	TRBV15	.
TGTGCCAGCAGCTTGACGGGCTGTGCGAACACCGGGGAGCTGTTTTTT	CASSLTGCANTGELFF	.	TRBJ2-2	TRBV7-2	.
TGTGCCAGCAGGCTATCTTTGGACTCTCCCTATAACTCACCCCTCCACTTT	CASRLSLDSPYNSPLHF	.	TRBJ1-6	TRBV6-1	.
TGTGCCAGCAGTTTTTCGGGAGATAGCACAGATACGCAGTATTTT	CASSFSGDSTDTQYF	.	TRBJ2-3	TRBV12-3/TRBV12-4	many
TGTGCCAGCGGGAAAATGACTAGCGGGGGAGGCGAGCAGTACTTC	CASGKMTSGGGEQYF	TRBD2	TRBJ2-7	TRBV25-1	many
TGTGCCAGTAGCCCAGAGTTCGGCACTGAAGCTTTCTTT	CASSPEFGTEAFF	.	TRBJ1-1	TRBV19	.
TGCAGTGCTTCAAGGGGGGCTATCGAGACCCAGTACTTC	CSASRGAIETQYF	.	TRBJ2-5	TRBV20-1	.
TGTGCCAGCAGGACCTGGGGGTCAGACACAGATACGCAGTATTTT	CASRTWGSDTDTQYF	.	TRBJ2-3	TRBV2	once